This T cell receptor beta chain came from a study of T cells in Graves' hyperthyroidism and ophthalmopathy. As for the study in general: Peripheral blood was taken when the disease was first diagnosed, before any treatment began. Study outcomes and limitations: Separation of ophthalmopathy from stable hyperthyroidism was achieved by a 13 V-J model.

The CDR3 covers 13 residues. The V end was cut by 5 bases, the J end by 0 bases, with 7 bases between. The germline gives CDR1 MNHEY, CDR2 SMNVEV (reference sequence). On the basis of clinical symptoms, serum thyroxine and TRAb, thyroid ultrasound and orbital computed tomography, diagnoses were made. Extraction of PBMCs used roughly 9.3 ml of fresh peripheral blood. The TCR beta CDR3 regions underwent amplification using RNA transcripts as the source. TCR CDR3 regions were first amplified by RT-PCR with HTBI primers. TCRdb called the multiplex PCR reads again in MiXCR, with one record for every CDR3 protein. The sample records about 300,000 distinct CDR3 sequences, approximately 14% being singletons. This clonotype was found many times. No antigen is known for it.

The sequence was obtained from a woman in her thirties or forties with Graves' hyperthyroidism. The sequenced sample consisted of blood. This chain uses TRBV27 with TRBJ1-2, with D hard to call. The CDR3 loop reads CASSPTTNYGYTF. The CDR3 DNA sequence: TGTGCCAGCAGTCCGACTACTAACTATGGCTACACCTTC.